This T cell receptor beta chain is drawn from a study of CD8+CD57+ T cells in acquired aplastic anemia. Study-level background: CD4+ and CD8+ cells, once sorted, gave DNA averaging about 3 ug. Study-wide findings and caveats: Patients did not significantly differ from controls in CD8+ Simpson's diversity.

This CDR3 contains 15 residues. Trimming took 7 bases from V and 1 from J; bases not matched to a gene: 7. Germline V gene sequence: CDR1 LNHDA, CDR2 SQIVND (reference sequence). Genomic DNA provided the template from which TCR beta VDJ and CDR3 profiles were obtained. TCRdb itself ran the reads through MiXCR, one entry per CDR3 protein. The table shows roughly 170,000 distinct CDR3 sequences, with 48% occurring only once. Patients included in sequencing had previously demonstrated CD8+CD57+ cell expansion by flow cytometry. Patients had not yet gotten any therapy when their blood was taken for sampling. This clonotype was detected many times. Its matching antigen is unknown.

This clonotype was sampled from a human donor with aplastic anemia. The specimen sequenced was sorted CD4+, CD8+, or CD8+CD57+ T cells (not recorded which) from PBMCs. V and J are TRBV19 and TRBJ1-1, with TRBD1 matching over 9 bases. The CDR3, as DNA: TGTGCCAGTACTGCGGGACAGGGTTGGAACACTGAAGCTTTCTTT. This codes for CASTAGQGWNTEAFF.